A selection of T cell receptor beta chains follows, all from one sample in a study of T cells in Graves' hyperthyroidism and ophthalmopathy. From the multiplex PCR reads, TCRdb called clonotypes with MiXCR, one entry per CDR3 protein. The sample shows around 340,000 distinct CDR3 sequences, around 20% of them seen only once. Specimen: blood. The receptors were gathered from a woman aged 45-59 years with Graves' hyperthyroidism. Both conserved end residues are part of each CDR3. A D gene is named only where the DNA matches it firmly. A row's size may be missing; if present it is once, few, many or a size class.

>TRBD1|once|TRBJ1-4|TRBV19
CAGSIEGFGQGNEKLFF
TGTGCCGGTAGTATAGAAGGTTTTGGACAGGGGAACGAAAAACTGTTTTTT
>TRBD2|many|TRBJ2-5|TRBV12-3/TRBV12-4
CASRILAGETQYF
TGTGCCAGCAGAATACTAGCGGGAGAGACCCAGTACTTC
>TRBD1|many|TRBJ1-6|TRBV20-1
CSARAGQYNSPLHF
TGCAGTGCTAGAGCGGGACAGTATAATTCACCCCTCCACTTT
>NA|few|TRBJ2-5|TRBV6-2/TRBV6-3
CASGGTGREETQYF
TGTGCCAGCGGCGGCACGGGACGAGAGGAGACCCAGTACTTC
>NA|many|TRBJ2-5|TRBV12-3/TRBV12-4
CASSFRGQLQETQYF
TGTGCCAGCAGTTTCCGGGGGCAGCTTCAAGAGACCCAGTACTTC
>TRBD2|NA|TRBJ2-3|TRBV11-2
CASSFSGSVTDTQYF
TGTGCCAGCAGCTTCAGCGGGAGTGTCACAGATACGCAGTATTTT
>TRBD2|many|TRBJ2-7|TRBV6-2/TRBV6-3
CASSTAGLAGAYEQYF
TGTGCCAGCAGTACCGCGGGACTAGCGGGGGCCTACGAGCAGTACTTC
>TRBD1|few|TRBJ1-1|TRBV20-1
CSTRQGSLNTEAFF
TGCAGTACCAGACAGGGGTCCCTGAACACTGAAGCTTTCTTT
>NA|NA|TRBJ2-7|TRBV12-3/TRBV12-4
CASSRMGEQYF
TGTGCCAGCAGCCGTATGGGGGAGCAGTACTTC
>TRBD2|NA|TRBJ2-7|TRBV7-6
CASSPRLAGDNEQYF
TGTGCCAGCAGCCCTCGACTAGCGGGAGACAACGAGCAGTACTTC
>NA|NA|TRBJ1-1|TRBV5-5
CASRRQTSNTEAFF
TGCGCCAGCCGGAGACAGACCTCTAACACTGAAGCTTTCTTT
>NA|few|TRBJ1-2|TRBV14
CASSQATVYYGYTF
TGTGCCAGCAGCCAAGCTACAGTTTATTATGGCTACACCTTC
>TRBD1|NA|TRBJ2-5|TRBV7-2
CASSAGTGAETQYF
TGTGCCAGCAGCGCCGGGACAGGGGCAGAGACCCAGTACTTC
>NA|many|TRBJ2-7|TRBV27
CASSLSLGQTQYF
TGTGCCAGCAGTTTATCCCTTGGACAGACGCAGTACTTC
>NA|many|TRBJ1-1|TRBV11-2
CASSFGGFGTEAFF
TGTGCCAGCAGCTTTGGGGGATTCGGGACTGAAGCTTTCTTT
>TRBD2|NA|TRBJ2-7|TRBV28
CASSAQTSGRAEQYF
TGTGCCAGCAGTGCCCAGACTAGCGGGAGGGCCGAGCAGTACTTC
>NA|few|TRBJ1-5|TRBV5-1
CASSLSGISQPQHF
TGCGCCAGCAGCTTGTCAGGGATTAGTCAGCCCCAGCATTTT
>NA|NA|TRBJ1-1|TRBV11-2
CASSLKRSTEAFF
TGTGCCAGCAGCTTAAAGCGGAGCACTGAAGCTTTCTTT
>NA|NA|TRBJ1-2|TRBV18
CASSLPGSQREGYTF
TGTGCCAGCTCACTCCCGGGGAGCCAACGCGAGGGCTACACCTTC
>NA|few|TRBJ1-3|TRBV4-1
CASSQEGLRIGNTIYF
TGCGCCAGCAGCCAAGAGGGGTTGAGGATCGGAAACACCATATATTTT
>NA|few|TRBJ1-1|TRBV5-1
CASSFYPEGQRRMNTEAFF
TGCGCCAGCAGCTTTTATCCGGAGGGTCAGAGGAGGATGAACACTGAAGCTTTCTTT
>TRBD2|many|TRBJ2-3|TRBV2
CASSRTSGAGTDTQYF
TGTGCCAGCAGCAGGACTAGCGGAGCCGGGACAGATACGCAGTATTTT
>TRBD2|many|TRBJ2-7|TRBV6-1
CASSTTSGGPYEQYF
TGTGCCAGCAGTACTACTAGCGGGGGACCTTACGAGCAGTACTTC
>NA|few|TRBJ2-1|TRBV19
CASSVASNEQFF
TGTGCCAGTAGTGTCGCAAGCAATGAGCAGTTCTTC
>TRBD1|many|TRBJ1-1|TRBV12-5
CASGLVLGTGRNTEAFF
TGTGCTAGTGGTTTGGTACTCGGGACAGGGCGGAACACTGAAGCTTTCTTT
>NA|many|TRBJ2-2|TRBV28
CASSWTDNTGELFF
TGTGCCAGCAGTTGGACAGACAACACCGGGGAGCTGTTTTTT
>NA|many|TRBJ1-2|TRBV4-1
CASSQPGVYGYTF
TGCGCCAGCAGCCAACCTGGAGTATATGGCTACACCTTC
>TRBD1|many|TRBJ1-2|TRBV29-1
CSVRQGDYGYTF
TGCAGCGTCCGACAGGGGGACTATGGCTACACCTTC
>NA|NA|TRBJ2-7|TRBV4-1
CASSQGSGQLTYEQYF
TGCGCCAGCAGCCAAGGTAGTGGACAGCTCACCTACGAGCAGTACTTC
>TRBD1|many|TRBJ2-7|TRBV9
CASSVEGQGVYEQYF
TGTGCCAGCAGCGTAGAGGGACAGGGGGTCTACGAGCAGTACTTC
>NA|many|TRBJ1-2|TRBV28
CASSYQGTRGGYTF
TGTGCCAGCAGTTACCAGGGGACCCGTGGGGGCTACACCTTC
>NA|few|TRBJ1-6|TRBV5-5
CASSLAYGADSPLHF
TGTGCCAGCAGCTTGGCCTACGGGGCAGACTCACCCCTCCACTTT
>NA|many|TRBJ2-7|TRBV20-1
CSARGGRISYEQYF
TGCAGTGCTAGAGGAGGACGGATTTCCTACGAGCAGTACTTC
>TRBD1|few|TRBJ2-3|TRBV19
CASSIGQGGADTQYF
TGTGCCAGTAGCATCGGACAGGGTGGTGCAGATACGCAGTATTTT
>NA|few|TRBJ2-3|TRBV20-1
CSADVVDSGTDTQYF
TGCAGTGCTGACGTCGTCGACTCGGGCACAGATACGCAGTATTTT
>NA|many|TRBJ2-3|TRBV27
CASSLRESTDTQYF
TGTGCCAGCAGTTTGCGGGAATCGACAGATACGCAGTATTTT
>NA|many|TRBJ1-1|TRBV30
CATTGRGRETEAFF
TGTGCGACTACAGGGAGGGGAAGGGAGACTGAAGCTTTCTTT
>NA|many|TRBJ1-2|TRBV6-5
CASSYSRNYGYTF
TGTGCCAGCAGTTACTCGAGGAATTATGGCTACACCTTC
>TRBD2|many|TRBJ2-1|TRBV7-6
CASSLERGAYNEQFF
TGTGCCAGCAGCTTAGAGCGGGGAGCCTACAATGAGCAGTTCTTC
>TRBD2|NA|TRBJ2-3|TRBV29-1
CSLTPGGSTDTQYF
TGCAGCCTAACGCCGGGGGGTTCCACAGATACGCAGTATTTT
>NA|few|TRBJ2-7|TRBV20-1
CSALSDTSYEQYF
TGCAGTGCCTTGTCGGACACCTCCTACGAGCAGTACTTC
>NA|many|TRBJ2-1|TRBV20-1
CSALILAKLNNEQFF
TGCAGTGCTCTTATACTAGCAAAACTCAACAATGAGCAGTTCTTC
>NA|many|TRBJ2-7|TRBV6-1
CASSEDLSNLYEQYF
TGTGCCAGCAGCGAGGACCTAAGCAACCTCTACGAGCAGTACTTC
>NA|few|TRBJ1-1|TRBV6-5
CASSLDRLVTEAFF
TGTGCCAGCAGTTTGGACCGTTTGGTGACTGAAGCTTTCTTT
>NA|many|TRBJ1-2|TRBV7-9
CASSPGVGGAGDYGYTF
TGTGCCAGCAGCCCAGGAGTCGGCGGGGCCGGGGACTATGGCTACACCTTC
>TRBD1|few|TRBJ2-7|TRBV20-1
CSAKQGLSYEQYF
TGCAGTGCTAAACAGGGGCTCTCCTACGAGCAGTACTTC
>NA|few|TRBJ2-1|TRBV20-1
CSAEGVSNEQFF
TGCAGTGCCGAAGGGGTCTCCAATGAGCAGTTCTTC
>TRBD1|NA|TRBJ1-1|TRBV2
CASSTPGQPNTEAFF
TGTGCCAGCAGTACCCCGGGACAGCCGAACACTGAAGCTTTCTTT
>TRBD1|few|TRBJ1-2|TRBV24-1
CATSGATGVYGYTF
TGTGCCACCAGTGGTGCAACAGGGGTCTATGGCTACACCTTC